This T cell receptor beta chain was sequenced during a study of blood T cells in healthy people across ages. Combining a sample-barcoded 5' primer with a J-beta primer mix, a second PCR ran for about 7 to 11 cycles. A minimum of 2.5 million CDR3-containing paired-end reads was obtained for each sample. TCRdb passed the 5' RACE reads through MiXCR, listing each CDR3 protein once. Of fewer than 800,000 distinct CDR3 sequences in the sample, roughly 25% are singletons; the top ten hold more than 8%. Germline trimming cut 5 bases from V and 1 base from J; bases unmatched to any gene: 7. The CDR3 contains 15 residues. The V gene's germline CDR1 is SGHKS and CDR2 YYEKEE (reference sequence). These data were also reused for a study on T cells of mothers and their children.

This TCR came from a boy younger than 18 in good health. V usage is TRBV5-5 and J usage is TRBJ2-5; TRBD2 matches at 8 bases. Source material: blood. CDR3 sequence (DNA): TGTGCCAGCAGTCGCCCGGGACTAGGCCAAGAGACCCAGTACTTC. This encodes CASSRPGLGQETQYF.